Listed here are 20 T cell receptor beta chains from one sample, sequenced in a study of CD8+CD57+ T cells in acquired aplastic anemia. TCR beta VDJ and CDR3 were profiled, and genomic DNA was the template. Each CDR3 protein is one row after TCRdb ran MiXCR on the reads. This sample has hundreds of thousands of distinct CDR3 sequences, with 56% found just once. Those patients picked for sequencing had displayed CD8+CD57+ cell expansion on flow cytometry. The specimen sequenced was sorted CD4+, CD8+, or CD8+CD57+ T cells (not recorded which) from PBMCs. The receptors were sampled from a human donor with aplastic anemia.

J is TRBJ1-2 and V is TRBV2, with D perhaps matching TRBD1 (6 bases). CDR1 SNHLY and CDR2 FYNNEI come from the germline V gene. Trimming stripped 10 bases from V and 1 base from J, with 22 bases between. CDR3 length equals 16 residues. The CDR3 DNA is TGTGCCACCCCCGGCGGACAGAGCCCCATTAACTATGGCTACACCTTC. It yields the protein CATPGGQSPINYGYTF. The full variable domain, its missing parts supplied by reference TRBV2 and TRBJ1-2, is EPEVTQTPSHQVTQMGQEVILRCVPISNHLYFYWYRQILGQKVEFLVSFYNNEISEKSEIFDDQFSVERPDGSNFTLKIRSTKLEDSAMYFCATPGGQSPINYGYTFGSGTRLTVV.

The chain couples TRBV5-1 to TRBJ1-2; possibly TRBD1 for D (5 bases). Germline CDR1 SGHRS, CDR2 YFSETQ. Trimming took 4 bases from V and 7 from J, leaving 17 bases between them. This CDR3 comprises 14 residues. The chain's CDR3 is CASSRGPQEGGYTF. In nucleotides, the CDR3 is TGCGCCAGCAGCCGGGGACCTCAGGAGGGTGGCTACACCTTC.

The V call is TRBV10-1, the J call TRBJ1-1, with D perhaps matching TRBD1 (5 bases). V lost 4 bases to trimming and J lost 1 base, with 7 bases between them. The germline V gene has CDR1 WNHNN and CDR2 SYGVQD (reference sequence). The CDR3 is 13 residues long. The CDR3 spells CASSVRANTEAFF. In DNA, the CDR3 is TGCGCCAGCAGTGTCAGGGCGAACACTGAAGCTTTCTTT.

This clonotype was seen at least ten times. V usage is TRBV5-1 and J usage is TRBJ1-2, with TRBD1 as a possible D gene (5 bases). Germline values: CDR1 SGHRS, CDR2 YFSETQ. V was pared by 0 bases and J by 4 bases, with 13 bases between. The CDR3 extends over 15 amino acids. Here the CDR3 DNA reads TGCGCCAGCAGCTTGGATCCGGGACCGATCTATGGCTACACCTTC. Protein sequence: CASSLDPGPIYGYTF.

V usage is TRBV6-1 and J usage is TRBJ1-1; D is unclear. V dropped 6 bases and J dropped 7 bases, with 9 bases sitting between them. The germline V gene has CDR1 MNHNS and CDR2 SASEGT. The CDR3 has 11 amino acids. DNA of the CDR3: TGTGCCAGCAGGCCGGAACATGAAGCTTTCTTT. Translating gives CASRPEHEAFF.

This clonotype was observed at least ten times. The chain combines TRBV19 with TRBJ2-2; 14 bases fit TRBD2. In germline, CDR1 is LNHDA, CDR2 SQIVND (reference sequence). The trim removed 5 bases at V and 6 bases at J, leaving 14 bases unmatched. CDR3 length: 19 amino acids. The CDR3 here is CASSERLAGGPKAAGELFF. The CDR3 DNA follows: TGTGCCAGTAGTGAGCGACTAGCGGGAGGGCCTAAGGCGGCCGGGGAGCTGTTTTTT.

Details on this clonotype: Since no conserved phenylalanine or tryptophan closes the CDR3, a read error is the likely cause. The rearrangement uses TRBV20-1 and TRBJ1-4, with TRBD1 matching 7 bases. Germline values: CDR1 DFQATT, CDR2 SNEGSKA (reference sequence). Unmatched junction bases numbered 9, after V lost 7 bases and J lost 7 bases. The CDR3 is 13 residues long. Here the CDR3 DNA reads TGCAGTGTCCCTGACAGGGCGACTGAAAAACTGTTTCTT. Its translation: CSVPDRATEKLFL.

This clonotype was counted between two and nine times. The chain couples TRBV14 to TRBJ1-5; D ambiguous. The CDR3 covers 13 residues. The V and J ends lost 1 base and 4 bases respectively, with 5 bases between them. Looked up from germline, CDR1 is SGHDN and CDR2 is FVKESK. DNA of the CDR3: TGTGCCAGCAGCCAAGGCTTAAATCAGCCCCAGCATTTT. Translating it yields CASSQGLNQPQHF.

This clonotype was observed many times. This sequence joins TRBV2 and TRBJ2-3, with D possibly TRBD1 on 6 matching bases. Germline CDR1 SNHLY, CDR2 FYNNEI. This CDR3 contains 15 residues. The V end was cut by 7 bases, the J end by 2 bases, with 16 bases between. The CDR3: CASKRTSGHTDTQYF. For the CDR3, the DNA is TGTGCCAGCAAAAGAACCTCGGGACACACAGATACGCAGTATTTT.

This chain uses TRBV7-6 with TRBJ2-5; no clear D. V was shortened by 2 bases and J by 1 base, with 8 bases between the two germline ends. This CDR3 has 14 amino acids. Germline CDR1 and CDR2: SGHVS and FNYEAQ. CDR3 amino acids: CASSLFRAQETQYF. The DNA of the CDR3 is TGTGCCAGCAGCTTATTCCGGGCCCAAGAGACCCAGTACTTC.

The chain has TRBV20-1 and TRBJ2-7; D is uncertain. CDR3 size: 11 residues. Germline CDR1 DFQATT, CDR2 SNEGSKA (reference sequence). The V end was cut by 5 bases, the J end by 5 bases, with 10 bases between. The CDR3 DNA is TGCAGTGCTTCGATCACCCACGAGCAGTACTTC. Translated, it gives CSASITHEQYF.

The CDR3 region has the DNA TGCAGTGCTAAGGGCGGGGGGGCCCAGCAGTACTTC. Residues: CSAKGGGAQQYF. The V gene is TRBV20-1, the J gene TRBJ2-7, with 9 nucleotides matching TRBD2. The junction had 6 bases not matched to a gene; V was cut back by 4 bases and J by 8 bases. The germline V gene has CDR1 DFQATT and CDR2 SNEGSKA (reference sequence). The CDR3 extends over 12 amino acids.

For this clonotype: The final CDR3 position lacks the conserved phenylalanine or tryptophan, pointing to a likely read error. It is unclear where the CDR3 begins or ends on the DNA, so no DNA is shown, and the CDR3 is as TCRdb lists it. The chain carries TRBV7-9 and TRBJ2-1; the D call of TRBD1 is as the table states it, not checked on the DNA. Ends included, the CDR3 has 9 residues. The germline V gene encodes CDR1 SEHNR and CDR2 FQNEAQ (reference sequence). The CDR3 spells CASSLGTEL.

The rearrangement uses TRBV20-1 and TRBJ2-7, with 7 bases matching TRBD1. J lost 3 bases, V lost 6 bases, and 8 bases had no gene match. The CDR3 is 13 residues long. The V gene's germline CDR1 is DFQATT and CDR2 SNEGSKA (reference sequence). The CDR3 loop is CSALPGQNYEQYF. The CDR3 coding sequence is TGCAGTGCCCTCCCGGGACAGAACTACGAGCAGTACTTC.

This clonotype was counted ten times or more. For the CDR3, the DNA is TGCAGTGTTCAGACCGGGACTAGCGGATACGAGCAGTACTTC. Translating it yields CSVQTGTSGYEQYF. The V call is TRBV20-1, the J call TRBJ2-7; 11 bases agree with TRBD2. This CDR3 region has 14 residues. V gave up 7 bases and J gave up 4 bases; unmatched junction bases: 9. In germline, CDR1 is DFQATT, CDR2 SNEGSKA (reference sequence).

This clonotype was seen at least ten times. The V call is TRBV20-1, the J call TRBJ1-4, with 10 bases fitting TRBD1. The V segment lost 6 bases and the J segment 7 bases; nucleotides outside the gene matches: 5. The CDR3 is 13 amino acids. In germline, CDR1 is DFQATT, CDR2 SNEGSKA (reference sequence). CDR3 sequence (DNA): TGCAGTGCACGGACAGGGGGTTTTGAAAAACTGTTTTTT. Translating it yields CSARTGGFEKLFF.

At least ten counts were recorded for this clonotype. The DNA of the CDR3 is TGCGCCAGCAGCTTGGCCGGGACTAGCGGGGGGGGTAATGAGCAGTTCTTC. Its translation: CASSLAGTSGGGNEQFF. The chain uses TRBV5-1 and TRBJ2-1; 16 bases map to TRBD2. This CDR3 comprises 17 residues. Trimming took 0 bases from V and 7 from J; bases not matched to a gene: 4. In germline, CDR1 is SGHRS, CDR2 YFSETQ.

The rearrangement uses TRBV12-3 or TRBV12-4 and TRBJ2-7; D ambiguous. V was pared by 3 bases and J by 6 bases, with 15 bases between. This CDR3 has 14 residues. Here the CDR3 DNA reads TGTGCCAGCAGTTTTGGCATGAGAGCGTCCGAGCAGTACTTC. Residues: CASSFGMRASEQYF.

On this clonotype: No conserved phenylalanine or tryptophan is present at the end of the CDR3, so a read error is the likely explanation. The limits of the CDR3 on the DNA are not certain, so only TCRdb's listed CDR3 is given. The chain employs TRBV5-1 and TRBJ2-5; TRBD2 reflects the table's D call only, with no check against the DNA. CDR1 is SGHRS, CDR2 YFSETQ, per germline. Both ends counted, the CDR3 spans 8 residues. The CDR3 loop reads CASSSGTS.

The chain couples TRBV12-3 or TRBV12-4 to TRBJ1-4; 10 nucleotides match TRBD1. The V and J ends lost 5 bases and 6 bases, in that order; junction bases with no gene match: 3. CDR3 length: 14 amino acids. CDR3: CASSAGTGDEKLFF. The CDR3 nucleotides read TGTGCCAGCAGTGCCGGGACAGGGGATGAAAAACTGTTTTTT.